What follows are 18 T cell receptor beta chains derived from one specimen sequenced in a study of tumor-infiltrating lymphocytes in primary liver carcinoma. Joint extraction of RNA and DNA used roughly 18-34 mg of bulk tissue that was unsorted. The input was 500 ng total RNA; TCR beta cDNA was made from it with a constant-region primer. Sequencing libraries for TCR beta derived from three nested multiplex PCR rounds that used slightly modified ARM-PCR. Each of the first two PCR rounds ran approximately 10 cycles with TRBV1-TRBV30 forward and C-beta reverse primers. TCRdb re-called the multiplex PCR reads through MiXCR, storing one row per CDR3 protein. The sample consists of under 90,000 distinct CDR3 sequences, 60% to 75% of them appearing once. The sample consisted of liver tumor tissue from sampling region 1. The subset is: tumor region T1, superior pole. All receptors come from a man aged 35-49 years with primary liver carcinoma and hepatitis B virus infection.

About this clonotype: The junction departs from the called germline gene at one end, perhaps through a read error. This sequence joins TRBV4-2 and TRBJ2-1; 9 bases fit TRBD2. CDR3 size: 15 residues. Germline CDR1 LGHNA, CDR2 YNFKEQ. The DNA for the CDR3 is TGTGCCAGCAGGCCAATCGGGACTAGCTTCAATGAGCGGTTCTTC. It is translated as CASRPIGTSFNERFF.

Notes on this clonotype: No conserved phenylalanine or tryptophan is present at the end of the CDR3, so a read error is the likely explanation. In DNA form, the CDR3 reads TGTGCCATCGGTGAGTCTAACGGGGGCTCTACCGAGCAGTACTTA. Translation gives CAIGESNGGSTEQYL. V gene TRBV10-3 combines with J gene TRBJ2-7; D might be TRBD1 or TRBD2, each matching 6 bases. CDR3 length: 15 amino acids. Per germline, CDR1 ENHRY and CDR2 SYGVKD.

In its sample, this clonotype was seen once. The germline gene is not matched at one end of the junction; a read error may be the cause. The V and J genes are TRBV6-6 and TRBJ2-7, with D perhaps TRBD2 (5 bases). The CDR3 is 13 residues long. The V gene's germline CDR1 is MNHNY and CDR2 SVGAGI (reference sequence). The CDR3 coding sequence is TGTACCAGCAGTTTCGGACTGGACTACGAGCAGTACTTC. This encodes CTSSFGLDYEQYF.

This chain links TRBV20-1 with TRBJ2-7; tentatively, D is TRBD2 (6 bases). Per the germline V gene, CDR1 is DFQATT and CDR2 is SNEGSKA (reference sequence). There are 13 residues in the CDR3. The V gene lost 5 bases and the J gene lost 3 bases, with 14 bases spanning the gap. Written as DNA, the CDR3 is TGCAGTGCTCCTGGGGCGGGGCACTACGAGCAGTACTTC. It translates to CSAPGAGHYEQYF.

This clonotype was seen repeatedly, ten times or more. The chain uses TRBV7-9 and TRBJ2-1; 10 bases agree with TRBD2. CDR3 length: 15 residues. V dropped 8 bases and J dropped 9; count of bases not matched to a gene: 13. Looked up from germline, CDR1 is SEHNR and CDR2 is FQNEAQ (reference sequence). CDR3 protein: CASEPSGRRIGEQFF. The CDR3 DNA is TGTGCCAGCGAGCCTAGCGGGAGACGGATTGGTGAGCAGTTCTTC.

A remark on this clonotype: The conserved closing phenylalanine or tryptophan is absent in this CDR3, likely reflecting a read error. The limits of the CDR3 on the DNA are not certain, so only TCRdb's listed CDR3 is given. V and J are TRBV6-5 and TRBJ2-6; the table assigns TRBD1, which was not confirmed against the DNA. Inclusive of both ends, the CDR3 amounts to 16 amino acids. Germline loops: CDR1 MNHEY, CDR2 SVGAGI. The CDR3 here is CVSGTGPDSGANVVTY.

This clonotype was recorded at least ten times. J is TRBJ1-1 and V is TRBV28; D possibly corresponds to TRBD1 (6 bases). Germline V gene lookup returns CDR1 MDHEN and CDR2 SYDVKM. The V end lost 5 bases, the J end lost 6 bases, and 19 bases lay between the germline ends. CDR3 size: 15 residues. The CDR3 sequence is CASSLTNRAPAEAFF. The CDR3 coding sequence is TGTGCCAGCAGTCTAACTAACAGGGCCCCCGCTGAAGCTTTCTTT.

A remark on this clonotype: An end of the junction differs from the germline gene, which may be a read error. This chain links TRBV5-5 with TRBJ1-2; 9 nucleotides match TRBD1. The germline CDR1 and CDR2 sequences are SGHKS and YYEKEE (reference sequence). The CDR3 consists of 14 residues. DNA of the CDR3: TGTGCCAGCAGCCCGGGGACAGGGTCCTATGGCGACACCTTC. Translating gives CASSPGTGSYGDTF.

This clonotype was picked up many times. V gene TRBV29-1 combines with J gene TRBJ2-3, with D tentatively TRBD1 (5 bases). Deletions cut 5 bases from V and 0 bases from J, with 15 bases between. This CDR3 contains 15 residues. CDR1 SQVTM and CDR2 ANQGSEA come from the germline V gene. The CDR3: CSVPWGFHSTDTQYF. CDR3 sequence (DNA): TGCAGCGTTCCATGGGGCTTTCATAGCACAGATACGCAGTATTTT.

Notes on this clonotype: At one end the junction does not follow the germline gene, possibly because of a read error. V usage is TRBV30 and J usage is TRBJ2-3; 7 bases are a match to TRBD2. The CDR3 sequence is 20 residues long. Germline V gene sequence: CDR1 GTSNPN, CDR2 SVGIG (reference sequence). In DNA, the CDR3 is TGTGCCTGGAGTCCCCAACTGGGTAGCGGGTTGCTCGTTTCCCCAGATACACAGTATTTT. This gives the protein CAWSPQLGSGLLVSPDTQYF.

Turning to this clonotype: A read error may explain this, as a much larger clone is one base away. The genes are TRBV2 and TRBJ2-1, with D tentatively TRBD2 (5 bases). CDR3 length: 13 residues. Per germline, CDR1 SNHLY and CDR2 FYNNEI. Here the CDR3 reads CVSSDYLISEQFF. DNA for the CDR3: TGTGTCAGCAGTGACTACCTTATAAGTGAGCAGTTCTTC.

Regarding this clonotype: One junction end disagrees with the germline gene, perhaps due to a read error. The chain employs TRBV29-1 and TRBJ1-1, with unresolved D. The CDR3 sequence is 13 residues long. The germline gives CDR1 SQVTM, CDR2 ANQGSEA. CDR3 sequence reads: CSVLGATSTEAFF. CDR3 sequence (DNA): TGCAGCGTCCTAGGCGCGACCTCCACTGAAGCTTTCTTC.

This clonotype has only a few counts. This sequence may be a read error, since a much larger clone differs from it by one base. The chain recombines TRBV5-5 with TRBJ2-2; D is unclear. The CDR3 covers 13 residues. CDR1 SGHKS and CDR2 YYEKEE come from the germline V gene (reference sequence). The CDR3 spells CTSSSHPTGELFF. CDR3 coding DNA: TGTACCAGCAGCTCCCATCCCACCGGGGAGCTGTTTTTT.

V usage is TRBV10-3 and J usage is TRBJ2-3; possible D gene TRBD2, 6 bases. Trimming stripped 5 bases from V and 1 base from J, with 13 bases between. This CDR3 has 15 amino acids. Germline assignment: CDR1 ENHRY and CDR2 SYGVKD. CDR3 DNA: TGTGCCATCAGTAAGGACTACCCTGGCACAGATACGCAGTATTTT. This sequence encodes CAISKDYPGTDTQYF.

This clonotype was observed a handful of times. The chain joins TRBV2 to TRBJ2-1; TRBD2 is a possible D gene (5 bases). The length of the CDR3 is 11 residues. Deletions cut 6 bases from V and 10 bases from J, with 10 bases between. Germline assignment: CDR1 SNHLY and CDR2 FYNNEI. The CDR3 nucleotides read TGTGCCAGCAGACAGTTAGCGGAGCAGTTCTTC. Protein sequence: CASRQLAEQFF.

Comment on this clonotype: Sequence at one end of the junction differs from germline and may be a read error. The chain is built from TRBV6-5 and TRBJ2-7; D not certain. Germline V lookup: CDR1 MNHEY, CDR2 SVGAGI. The CDR3 has 14 residues. The CDR3 nucleotides read TGTTCCAGCAGTCCCTCCGGTCGTGTTAACGAGCAGTACTTC. As protein: CSSSPSGRVNEQYF.

This clonotype occurred many times. The gene calls are TRBV28 and TRBJ2-3, with TRBD2 matching 13 bases. Germline loops: CDR1 MDHEN, CDR2 SYDVKM. Losses at the gene ends were 6 bases for V and 5 bases for J; bases not matched to a gene: 8. This CDR3 is 16 amino acids long. In DNA, the CDR3 is TGTGCCAGCAGCCGCGGACTAGCGGGAGAGGTAGATACGCAGTATTTT. Residues: CASSRGLAGEVDTQYF. Combining the CDR3 with reference TRBV28 and TRBJ2-3 gives the whole variable domain DVKVTQSSRYLVKRTGEKVFLECVQDMDHENMFWYRQDPGLGLRLIYFSYDVKMKEKGDIPEGYSVSREKKERFSLILESASTNQTSMYLCASSRGLAGEVDTQYFGPGTRLTVL.

As to this clonotype: A junction end diverges from the germline sequence, so it may reflect a read error. This chain connects TRBV29-1 to TRBJ2-7; D is undetermined. The CDR3 has 12 residues. Germline CDR1 is SQVTM and CDR2 is ANQGSEA. CDR3 loop: CSVIVPPYKQYF. As DNA, the CDR3 is TGCAGTGTGATAGTTCCACCCTACAAGCAGTACTTC.